Sequencing of this T cell receptor (beta chain) was carried out in a study of blood T cell repertoires in COVID-19. On the study more broadly: The United States, Italy and Spain provided the acute and convalescent COVID-19 samples.

Trimming at V came to 6 bases and at J to 0 bases, leaving 5 bases not matched to a gene. The CDR3 consists of 14 residues. Per the germline V gene, CDR1 is SNHLY and CDR2 is FYNNEI. Profiling relied on immunoSEQ multiplex PCR, and the TCRdb table lists in-frame clones only, not all of them. The data contain some 670,000 clones, around 90% of them singletons. The clonotype comes from a woman in her late teens or twenties with acute or convalescent COVID-19. Material for sequencing was peripheral blood. This chain uses TRBV2 with TRBJ2-7; TRBD1 aligns across 7 bases. The CDR3 protein is CASRATGHSYEQYF. The CDR3 region has the DNA TGTGCCAGCAGGGCGACAGGGCACTCCTACGAGCAGTACTTC.